This TCR beta chain was identified during a study of T-cell memory formation after mild COVID-19 (dated by TCRdb to the early 2020s). With respect to the entire study: TCR sequence clusters from the two donors were largely donor specific. T-cell clones expanding and contracting after mild COVID-19 in a couple of donors were tracked by longitudinal TCRalpha and TCRbeta repertoire sequencing. The cohort was made up of two young adult volunteers, one female and one male, who were previously healthy.

What the work shows at the level of the full study, not this receptor alone: Some responding clones were detected in pre-infection memory, which suggested that pre-existing cross-reactive memory T cells had joined the SARS-CoV-2 response. SARS-CoV-2 specificity was not confirmed for the second-wave clones peaking on day 37. Contracting CD4+ clones appeared mostly in the CM and EM memory subsets, whereas CD8+ clones were enriched in EMRA. The study included only a couple of mild cases, and larger cohorts that include severe cases with pre-infection samples were judged to be necessary. Balanced CD4/CD8 phenotypes were observed for clones contracting from day 15 to 85, whereas a bias towards CD4+ was observed for a second wave of clones expanding from day 15 to 37.

The run used an Illumina NovaSeq 6000. cDNA libraries for TCRalpha and TCRbeta were prepared by 5'RACE using constant-segment primers, with sample barcodes and unique molecular identifiers added. RNA was extracted from every sample with Trizol reagent. Libraries were amplified in two PCR steps, with a second sample barcode and Illumina TruSeq adapters added in the second step. Sequencing of libraries was performed on an Illumina NovaSeq with 2 x 150 bp paired-end reads. As for the authors' bioinformatics: Demultiplexing of reads and collapsing into UMI-guided consensus sequences were performed with migec v1.2.7. Using mixcr v2.1.11, UMI consensuses were aligned to TRA and TRB V and J templates and then assembled into clonotypes. A clonotype was counted as expanded or contracted only when both edgeR and NoisET called the clonotype significant, with the noise models trained on biological replicates. edgeR calls used a false discovery rate-adjusted p below 0.01 and a log2 fold-change threshold of 1. As an exploratory analysis of dynamics, max-normalized trajectories of the 1000 most abundant clonotypes were examined by PCA with hierarchical clustering. Separately sequenced CD4+ and CD8+ repertoires were used to assign the CD4 or CD8 phenotype of responding clones. TCRdb reworked the public reads: Q25 trimming with fastp, MiXCR clone assembly, productive beta chains retained. Records with the same CDR3 protein are collapsed into one entry carrying the most frequent genes and DNA. TCRdb's processing, not the authors' own work, is the source of the V and J calls. The sample table shows roughly 47,000 distinct CDR3 sequences, and around 7% are seen once. The biggest ten clones account for 1.4% of the sample.

This clonotype has more than one count but fewer than ten. The antigen this receptor binds is unknown. No base qualities exist here, and no much larger clone lies one base off it. PBMCs were isolated by Ficoll-Paque density gradient centrifugation. At the junction V is shortened by 2 bases and J by 2 bases, with 9 bases in between. The CDR3 measures 14 amino acids from cysteine to phenylalanine. Left in the record is the CDR3 DNA by itself, 42 bases read in frame from the first base. CDR1 is given as MNHNY and CDR2 as SVGAGI, both from the germline V gene (reference sequence). The V gene is TRBV6-6 and the J gene is TRBJ1-2; the D gene identity is not certain. This TCR was sampled from a man between 18 and 29 years old who had mild COVID-19 (a few samples of this study predate the infection). The sample titles of this study are shuffled in the database, so cell type and time point are left out; the donor was told from shared clones. Sequenced material: PBMCs or a T cell subset sorted from them (not recorded which). The CDR3 here reads CASSYPGENYGYTF. The nucleotide sequence reads TGTGCCAGCAGTTACCCCGGGGAGAACTATGGCTACACCTTC.